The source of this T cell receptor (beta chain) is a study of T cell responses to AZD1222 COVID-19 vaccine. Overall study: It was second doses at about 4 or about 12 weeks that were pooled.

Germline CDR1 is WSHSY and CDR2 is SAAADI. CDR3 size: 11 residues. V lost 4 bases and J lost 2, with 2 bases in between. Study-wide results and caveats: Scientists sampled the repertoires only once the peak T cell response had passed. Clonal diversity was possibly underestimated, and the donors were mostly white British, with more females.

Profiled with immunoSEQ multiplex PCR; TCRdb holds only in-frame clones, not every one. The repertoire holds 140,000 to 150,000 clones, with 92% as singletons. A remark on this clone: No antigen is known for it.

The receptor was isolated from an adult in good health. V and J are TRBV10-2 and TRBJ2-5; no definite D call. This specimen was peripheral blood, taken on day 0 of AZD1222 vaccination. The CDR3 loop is CASSVQETQYF. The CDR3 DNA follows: TGCGCCAGCAGTGTTCAAGAGACCCAGTACTTC.